This is a list of T cell receptor beta chains from one sample in a study of cytomegalovirus exposure and HLA in healthy donors. This table comes from immunoSEQ multiplex PCR, and its TCRdb copy is limited to in-frame clones, with some not included. The repertoire holds some 130,000 clones, with 80% as singletons. What was sequenced was PBMCs. The receptors shown here come from a woman aged 40 to 55 in good health and CMV-seronegative. Each CDR3 is given with its conserved first and last residue. Each record gives: CDR3 length, D gene, clone size, V gene, J gene, CDR3 protein, CDR3 DNA. D genes are given only for firm matches. Expanded clones are given a class, and other clones once, few, many or no size at all.

16	TRBD1	few	TRBV5-6	TRBJ1-2	CASSPPPGQGLYGYTF	TGTGCCAGCAGTCCACCTCCGGGACAGGGTCTATATGGCTACACCTTC
14	TRBD1	.	TRBV7-9	TRBJ2-3	CASSLGQGSDTQYF	TGTGCCAGCAGCCTAGGACAGGGGTCAGATACGCAGTATTTT
15	TRBD1	few	TRBV18	TRBJ2-3	CASLYRGRPTDTQYF	TGTGCCAGCTTGTACAGGGGGCGCCCCACAGATACGCAGTATTTT
14	.	.	TRBV4-3	TRBJ2-7	CASSQDLNSYEQYF	TGCGCCAGCAGCCAAGACCTTAATTCCTACGAGCAGTACTTC
17	TRBD2	.	TRBV5-1	TRBJ2-3	CASSYRDTGGGLDTQYF	TGCGCCAGCTCCTACCGGGACACGGGAGGGGGGTTAGATACGCAGTATTTT
14	.	.	TRBV5-1	TRBJ1-2	CASSLASVPYGYTF	TGCGCCAGCAGCTTGGCGTCAGTTCCCTATGGCTACACCTTC
17	TRBD1	few	TRBV18	TRBJ1-1	CASSPIHSLQGSTEAFF	TGTGCCAGCTCCCCGATACATTCCCTACAGGGGAGCACTGAAGCTTTCTTT
16	TRBD2	.	TRBV9	TRBJ2-2	CASSALEAGVSGELFF	TGTGCCAGCAGCGCCTTAGAAGCGGGAGTATCCGGGGAGCTGTTTTTT
16	TRBD1	.	TRBV7-8	TRBJ1-6	CASSSTSGTANSPLHF	TGTGCCAGCAGCTCCACATCCGGGACAGCGAATTCACCCCTCCACTTT
14	.	few	TRBV6-5	TRBJ2-5	CASSFDRSQETQYF	TGTGCCAGCAGTTTCGACAGGTCCCAAGAGACCCAGTACTTC